This TCR beta chain originates from a study of T cell changes during pregnancy in multiple sclerosis. The CDR3 spans 17 residues. With V trimmed by 2 bases and J by 2 bases, 6 bases remained unmatched. Germline V gene lookup returns CDR1 KGHSH and CDR2 LQKENI. Assay: immunoSEQ multiplex PCR; the TCRdb copy retains only in-frame clones and omits some. The table lists approximately 27,000 clones, roughly nine tenths of them singletons. The receptor was isolated from a female donor with multiple sclerosis, enrolled in a pregnancy study. Sequences were derived from CD8+ T cells from peripheral blood mononuclear cells, sampled before pregnancy. The chain couples TRBV18 to TRBJ2-3; 11 bases fit TRBD2. This CDR3 is CASSPSLTSGDTDTQYF. For the CDR3, the DNA is TGTGCCAGCTCACCATCCCTGACTAGCGGGGACACAGATACGCAGTATTTT. Complete variable domain (other parts from reference TRBV18 and TRBJ2-3): NAGVMQNPRHLVRRRGQEARLRCSPMKGHSHVYWYRQLPEEGLKFMVYLQKENIIDESGMPKERFSAEFPKEGPSILRIQQVVRGDSAAYFCASSPSLTSGDTDTQYFGPGTRLTVL.